A selection of T cell receptor beta chains follows, all from one sample in a study of cytomegalovirus exposure and HLA in healthy donors. Sequenced by immunoSEQ multiplex PCR; TCRdb stores in-frame clones only, minus some. The sample records roughly 100,000 clones, 75% being singletons. The sample consisted of PBMCs. The receptors derive from a male donor in good health and CMV-seropositive. CDR3s include the opening cysteine and the closing phenylalanine or tryptophan. Fields, in order: clone size, V gene, J gene, D gene, CDR3 protein, CDR3 DNA. A D gene is named only where the DNA matches it firmly. Where a row states a size, it is once, few, many or the class of an expanded clone; other rows omit it.

clone_size: few; v_call: TRBV5-1; j_call: TRBJ1-6; d_call: TRBD1; cdr3_aa: CASSSGTASSYNSPLHF; cdr3_nt: TGCGCCAGCAGCTCGGGGACAGCGAGCTCCTATAATTCACCCCTCCACTTT
clone_size: once; v_call: TRBV28; j_call: TRBJ1-2; d_call: .; cdr3_aa: CASRDSGVNYGYTF; cdr3_nt: TGTGCCAGCAGGGACAGCGGGGTGAACTATGGCTACACCTTC
clone_size: .; v_call: TRBV29-1; j_call: TRBJ1-1; d_call: .; cdr3_aa: CSVETSQGISRPAFF; cdr3_nt: TGCAGCGTTGAGACTTCCCAGGGGATTTCACGTCCGGCTTTCTTT
clone_size: few; v_call: TRBV15; j_call: TRBJ2-1; d_call: TRBD2; cdr3_aa: CATSSGLAGGAYNEQFF; cdr3_nt: TGTGCCACCAGCTCGGGACTAGCGGGAGGGGCCTACAATGAGCAGTTCTTC
clone_size: .; v_call: TRBV6-5; j_call: TRBJ1-1; d_call: .; cdr3_aa: CASRDRFTEAFF; cdr3_nt: TGTGCCAGCAGGGACAGATTCACTGAAGCTTTCTTT
clone_size: .; v_call: TRBV27; j_call: TRBJ2-3; d_call: .; cdr3_aa: CASSYKNTDTQYF; cdr3_nt: TGTGCCAGCAGTTACAAAAACACAGATACGCAGTATTTT
clone_size: .; v_call: TRBV20-1; j_call: TRBJ1-1; d_call: TRBD1; cdr3_aa: CSARGTDEAFF; cdr3_nt: TGCAGTGCTAGGGGGACAGACGAAGCTTTCTTT
clone_size: .; v_call: TRBV7-2; j_call: TRBJ2-1; d_call: TRBD2; cdr3_aa: CASSWTGTTSSYNEQFF; cdr3_nt: TGTGCCAGCAGCTGGACCGGGACTACGAGCTCCTACAATGAGCAGTTCTTC
clone_size: .; v_call: TRBV5-1; j_call: TRBJ2-7; d_call: TRBD2; cdr3_aa: CASSSYGGRGDEQYF; cdr3_nt: TGCGCCAGCAGCTCCTATGGCGGGAGGGGAGACGAGCAGTACTTC
clone_size: .; v_call: TRBV28; j_call: TRBJ2-7; d_call: TRBD1; cdr3_aa: CASGNGDSSSYEQYF; cdr3_nt: TGTGCCAGTGGGAATGGGGACAGCAGCTCCTACGAGCAGTACTTC
clone_size: .; v_call: TRBV29-1; j_call: TRBJ2-2; d_call: .; cdr3_aa: CSVSGESGELFF; cdr3_nt: TGCAGCGTTTCGGGAGAGTCCGGGGAGCTGTTTTTT
clone_size: few; v_call: TRBV27; j_call: TRBJ1-4; d_call: TRBD1; cdr3_aa: CASRSPGQGDGKLFF; cdr3_nt: TGTGCCAGCAGATCTCCGGGACAGGGGGACGGGAAACTGTTTTTT
clone_size: .; v_call: TRBV4-2; j_call: TRBJ2-7; d_call: .; cdr3_aa: CASRLSGGPYEQYF; cdr3_nt: TGTGCCAGCAGGCTTAGCGGAGGGCCCTACGAGCAGTACTTC
clone_size: .; v_call: TRBV7-2; j_call: TRBJ1-2; d_call: .; cdr3_aa: CASSLGRRADNYGYTF; cdr3_nt: TGTGCCAGCAGCTTAGGTCGCAGGGCAGATAACTATGGCTACACCTTC
clone_size: .; v_call: TRBV28; j_call: TRBJ1-1; d_call: .; cdr3_aa: CASSLRGPGGTEAFF; cdr3_nt: TGTGCCAGCAGTTTAAGGGGACCGGGGGGCACTGAAGCTTTCTTT
clone_size: .; v_call: TRBV4-2; j_call: TRBJ2-5; d_call: .; cdr3_aa: CASSQVGTTETQYF; cdr3_nt: TGTGCCAGCAGCCAAGTTGGCACTACGGAGACCCAGTACTTC
clone_size: .; v_call: TRBV7-9; j_call: TRBJ1-4; d_call: .; cdr3_aa: CASSLGLTPRDEKLFF; cdr3_nt: TGTGCCAGCAGCTTAGGGTTGACCCCTCGGGATGAAAAACTGTTTTTT
clone_size: .; v_call: TRBV6-5; j_call: TRBJ2-7; d_call: TRBD2; cdr3_aa: CASSILAGGLYEQYF; cdr3_nt: TGTGCCAGCAGCATCCTAGCGGGGGGACTCTACGAGCAGTACTTC
clone_size: once; v_call: TRBV19; j_call: TRBJ2-5; d_call: .; cdr3_aa: CASSIEETQYF; cdr3_nt: TGTGCCAGTAGTATCGAAGAGACCCAGTACTTC
clone_size: .; v_call: TRBV6-1; j_call: TRBJ1-2; d_call: .; cdr3_aa: CASRLTQVYGYTF; cdr3_nt: TGTGCCAGCAGACTTACGCAGGTGTATGGCTACACCTTC
clone_size: .; v_call: TRBV5-4; j_call: TRBJ2-5; d_call: TRBD1; cdr3_aa: CASSARQGAGETQYF; cdr3_nt: TGTGCCAGCAGCGCAAGACAGGGGGCTGGGGAGACCCAGTACTTC
clone_size: .; v_call: TRBV2; j_call: TRBJ2-7; d_call: .; cdr3_aa: CASSEFSSNSYEQYF; cdr3_nt: TGTGCCAGCAGTGAATTTAGTAGCAACTCCTACGAGCAGTACTTC
clone_size: .; v_call: TRBV19; j_call: TRBJ2-1; d_call: TRBD2; cdr3_aa: CASSIRLAGAEQFF; cdr3_nt: TGTGCCAGTAGTATTCGACTAGCGGGAGCTGAGCAGTTCTTC
clone_size: few; v_call: TRBV7-3; j_call: TRBJ2-7; d_call: TRBD1; cdr3_aa: CASSTGPGGKEQYF; cdr3_nt: TGTGCCAGCAGCACTGGGCCAGGGGGCAAGGAGCAGTACTTC
clone_size: .; v_call: TRBV6-5; j_call: TRBJ2-2; d_call: TRBD2; cdr3_aa: CASSSTSGVVNRELFF; cdr3_nt: TGTGCCAGCAGTTCGACTAGCGGGGTCGTTAACCGGGAGCTGTTTTTT
clone_size: .; v_call: TRBV19; j_call: TRBJ2-7; d_call: .; cdr3_aa: CASSPGAYEQYF; cdr3_nt: TGTGCCAGTAGTCCCGGGGCCTACGAGCAGTACTTC
clone_size: .; v_call: TRBV18; j_call: TRBJ2-3; d_call: .; cdr3_aa: CASSPPRQPSTDTQYF; cdr3_nt: TGTGCCAGCTCACCACCGCGGCAGCCTAGCACAGATACGCAGTATTTT
clone_size: .; v_call: TRBV29-1; j_call: TRBJ2-5; d_call: .; cdr3_aa: CSVRGYQETQYF; cdr3_nt: TGCAGCGTGAGAGGGTACCAAGAGACCCAGTACTTC
clone_size: .; v_call: TRBV5-1; j_call: TRBJ1-1; d_call: .; cdr3_aa: CASSLNPGNTEAFF; cdr3_nt: TGCGCCAGCAGCTTGAACCCGGGTAACACTGAAGCTTTCTTT
clone_size: .; v_call: TRBV5-1; j_call: TRBJ2-1; d_call: .; cdr3_aa: CASLPIALYNEQFF; cdr3_nt: TGCGCCAGCCTACCCATAGCGCTCTACAATGAGCAGTTCTTC
clone_size: .; v_call: TRBV5-1; j_call: TRBJ2-3; d_call: .; cdr3_aa: CASRLDRRDGSTDTQYF; cdr3_nt: TGCGCCAGCAGGCTGGACCGGCGGGACGGGAGCACAGATACGCAGTATTTT
clone_size: once; v_call: TRBV10-3; j_call: TRBJ1-3; d_call: TRBD1; cdr3_aa: CAIGSDRAGGNTIYF; cdr3_nt: TGTGCCATCGGGTCGGACAGGGCTGGTGGAAACACCATATATTTT
clone_size: .; v_call: TRBV4-3; j_call: TRBJ2-3; d_call: .; cdr3_aa: CASSQDYSSGTDTQYF; cdr3_nt: TGCGCCAGCAGCCAAGATTATTCTAGCGGCACAGATACGCAGTATTTT
clone_size: few; v_call: TRBV5-1; j_call: TRBJ1-1; d_call: .; cdr3_aa: CASSLDTANTEAFF; cdr3_nt: TGCGCCAGCAGCTTGGACACAGCCAACACTGAAGCTTTCTTT
clone_size: .; v_call: TRBV29-1; j_call: TRBJ2-7; d_call: .; cdr3_aa: CSVEDNSYEQYF; cdr3_nt: TGCAGCGTAGAGGACAACTCCTACGAGCAGTACTTC
clone_size: .; v_call: TRBV4-2; j_call: TRBJ1-2; d_call: TRBD1; cdr3_aa: CASSQQDRGLNYGYTF; cdr3_nt: TGTGCCAGCAGCCAACAGGACAGGGGGCTGAACTATGGCTACACCTTC
clone_size: once; v_call: TRBV7-2; j_call: TRBJ2-7; d_call: .; cdr3_aa: CASSSRAGALPYEQYF; cdr3_nt: TGTGCCAGCAGCTCCCGTGCGGGGGCTCTCCCCTACGAGCAGTACTTC
clone_size: .; v_call: TRBV28; j_call: TRBJ1-5; d_call: .; cdr3_aa: CASFTGFGPQHF; cdr3_nt: TGTGCCAGCTTCACAGGTTTTGGGCCCCAGCATTTT
clone_size: once; v_call: TRBV19; j_call: TRBJ1-1; d_call: TRBD1; cdr3_aa: CASSIDTGVGGYGTEAFF; cdr3_nt: TGTGCCAGTAGTATAGATACTGGGGTAGGGGGCTATGGCACTGAAGCTTTCTTT
clone_size: .; v_call: TRBV2; j_call: TRBJ2-5; d_call: TRBD1; cdr3_aa: CASGQGLRETQYF; cdr3_nt: TGTGCCAGCGGACAGGGGCTGCGCGAGACCCAGTACTTC
clone_size: .; v_call: TRBV4-3; j_call: TRBJ1-2; d_call: .; cdr3_aa: CASSQDLREAGYYGYTF; cdr3_nt: TGCGCCAGCAGCCAAGATTTACGGGAAGCAGGTTACTATGGCTACACCTTC
clone_size: .; v_call: TRBV6-1; j_call: TRBJ2-3; d_call: TRBD2; cdr3_aa: CASSEQTDTSVWTDTQYF; cdr3_nt: TGTGCCAGCAGTGAGCAAACAGATACTAGCGTTTGGACAGATACGCAGTATTTT
clone_size: .; v_call: TRBV6-6; j_call: TRBJ1-1; d_call: TRBD1; cdr3_aa: CASRPTGVTEAFF; cdr3_nt: TGTGCCAGCAGGCCTACAGGGGTCACTGAAGCTTTCTTT
clone_size: few; v_call: TRBV4-2; j_call: TRBJ1-3; d_call: .; cdr3_aa: CASSQAGLGNTIYF; cdr3_nt: TGTGCCAGCAGCCAAGCAGGTTTGGGAAACACCATATATTTT
clone_size: .; v_call: TRBV14; j_call: TRBJ2-1; d_call: .; cdr3_aa: CASSQYTYNEQFF; cdr3_nt: TGTGCCAGCAGCCAATATACCTACAATGAGCAGTTCTTC
clone_size: .; v_call: TRBV19; j_call: TRBJ2-1; d_call: .; cdr3_aa: CATSRSNNEQFF; cdr3_nt: TGTGCCACCTCTCGGAGCAACAATGAGCAGTTCTTC
clone_size: .; v_call: TRBV7-7; j_call: TRBJ2-1; d_call: TRBD1; cdr3_aa: CASSLGDSLYNEQFF; cdr3_nt: TGTGCCAGCAGCTTAGGGGACAGCCTCTACAATGAGCAGTTCTTC
clone_size: once; v_call: TRBV9; j_call: TRBJ2-1; d_call: TRBD2; cdr3_aa: CASSARRLAGGNEQFF; cdr3_nt: TGTGCCAGCAGCGCAAGAAGACTAGCGGGGGGCAATGAGCAGTTCTTC